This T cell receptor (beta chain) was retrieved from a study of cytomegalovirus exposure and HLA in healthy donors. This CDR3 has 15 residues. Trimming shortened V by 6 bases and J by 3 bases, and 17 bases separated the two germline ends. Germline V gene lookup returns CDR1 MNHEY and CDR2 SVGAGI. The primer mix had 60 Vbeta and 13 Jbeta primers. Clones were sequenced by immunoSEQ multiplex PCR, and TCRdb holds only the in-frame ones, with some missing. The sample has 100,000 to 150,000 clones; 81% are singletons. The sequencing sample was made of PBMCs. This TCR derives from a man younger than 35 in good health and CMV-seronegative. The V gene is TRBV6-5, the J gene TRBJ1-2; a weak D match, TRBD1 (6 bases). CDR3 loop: CASSPSSKGDYGYTF. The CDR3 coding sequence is TGTGCCAGCAGCCCCTCTTCCAAGGGGGACTATGGCTACACCTTC.